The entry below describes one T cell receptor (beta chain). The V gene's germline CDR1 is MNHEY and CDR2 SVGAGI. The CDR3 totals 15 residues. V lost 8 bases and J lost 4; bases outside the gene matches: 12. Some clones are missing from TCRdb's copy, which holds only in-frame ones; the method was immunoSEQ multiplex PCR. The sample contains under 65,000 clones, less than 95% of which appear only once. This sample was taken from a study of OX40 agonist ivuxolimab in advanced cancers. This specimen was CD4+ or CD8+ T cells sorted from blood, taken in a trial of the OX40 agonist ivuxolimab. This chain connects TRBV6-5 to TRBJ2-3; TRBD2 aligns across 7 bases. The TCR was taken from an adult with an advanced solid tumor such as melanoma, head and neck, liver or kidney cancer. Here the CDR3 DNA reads TGTGCCAGCCGGGGGGTGGCGGTTGGGGCAGATACGCAGTATTTT. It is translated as CASRGVAVGADTQYF.